Included here is one T cell receptor beta chain sequence, with context. The data were obtained in a study of shared clonotypes between healthy human individuals. Trimming shortened V by 2 bases and J by 2 bases, and 10 bases separated the two germline ends. CDR1 SGDLS and CDR2 YYNGEE come from the germline V gene. There are 14 residues in the CDR3. The table came from immunoSEQ multiplex PCR; TCRdb's copy has only in-frame clones and leaves some out. The sample lists 600,000 to 750,000 clones, around 72% occurring once. Sequencing was done on a sample of memory CD4+ T cells sorted from blood. Described subset: CD45RA-negative fraction. This chain connects TRBV9 to TRBJ2-5; tentative D call: TRBD1 (6 bases). The TCR originated in a woman between 25 and 40 years old in good health. The CDR3 here is CASSVQGTQETQYF. CDR3 DNA sequence: TGTGCCAGCAGCGTTCAGGGGACGCAAGAGACCCAGTACTTC.